This is a list of T cell receptor beta chains from one sample in a study of T-cell reconstitution after alpha-beta-depleted transplantation in children. In TCRdb, the PCR reads were re-called with MiXCR into one record per CDR3 protein. The sample contains about 170,000 distinct CDR3 sequences, over 8.5% of which appear only once. The sequencing here drew on PBMCs, taken before TCRalphabeta/CD19-depleted stem cell transplant. These receptors were obtained from a boy aged 2 to 10 with acute myeloid leukemia, due to receive a stem cell transplant. CDR3s include the opening cysteine and the closing phenylalanine or tryptophan.

j_call v_call cdr3_length cdr3_aa
TRBJ2-3 TRBV20-1 10 CSAIEDTQYF
TRBJ2-5 TRBV5-1 15 CASRPAGAHQETQYF
TRBJ1-1 TRBV10-3 13 CAISDQVYTEAFF
TRBJ2-4 TRBV25-1 17 CASSDPGTGTAKNIQYF
TRBJ2-2 TRBV29-1 16 CSALGLAGVPRGELFF
TRBJ2-1 TRBV7-9 16 CASRPLEPGGKNEQFF
TRBJ1-5 TRBV29-1 13 CSAGVSDNQPQHF
TRBJ2-7 TRBV5-1 14 CASRPGLATYEQYF
TRBJ2-1 TRBV9 14 CASSGGWGFSEQFF
TRBJ1-5 TRBV20-1 16 CSAGLPGQGANQPQHF
TRBJ2-3 TRBV5-1 11 CASSYGGPQYF
TRBJ1-2 TRBV13 14 CASTTAGEGYGYTF
TRBJ2-2 TRBV7-9 13 CASSFESGGELFF
TRBJ2-1 TRBV6-5 13 CASSVNRVGEQFF
TRBJ1-2 TRBV6-5 13 CASSWTDLYGYTF
TRBJ2-5 TRBV20-1 13 CSARDLREETQYF
TRBJ2-1 TRBV25-1 13 CASESGNYNEQFF
TRBJ1-2 TRBV28 12 CASRRTLGGYTF
TRBJ2-1 TRBV4-1 15 CASSQGGTGYGEQFF
TRBJ2-2 TRBV7-9 16 CASSQRNFKDTGELFF
TRBJ2-3 TRBV5-6 14 CASSPRLARHTQYF
TRBJ2-7 TRBV20-1 16 CSARVGLAGGPGEQYF
TRBJ2-1 TRBV11-2 15 CASSLVRTGYNEQFF
TRBJ2-5 TRBV5-1 15 CASSLQGSFQETQYF
TRBJ2-1 TRBV29-1 12 CSVRTGFNEQFF
TRBJ1-2 TRBV2 12 CASNIGSDGYTF
TRBJ1-2 TRBV18 13 CASSPEGGYGYTF
TRBJ2-2 TRBV4-1 12 CASSPQTGELFF
TRBJ2-1 TRBV3-1 18 CASCQDWSRVPTSNEQFF
TRBJ2-3 TRBV5-1 16 CASSLGSLGSIDTQYF
TRBJ1-1 TRBV28 16 CASSSQRAQWGTEAFF
TRBJ1-5 TRBV12-3/TRBV12-4 14 CASRRGQGSQPQHF
TRBJ2-7 TRBV10-3 13 CAISGRTDYEQYF
TRBJ1-2 TRBV9 15 CASSEDDRVAHGYTF
TRBJ2-2 TRBV5-1 15 CASSLGLPNTGELFF
TRBJ1-6 TRBV3-1 15 CASSPQGRDNSPLHF
TRBJ2-7 TRBV20-1 12 CSARQDPYEQYF